The 9 T cell receptor beta chains presented below share a single source sample, sequenced in a study of blood T cell repertoires in COVID-19. Produced via immunoSEQ multiplex PCR; TCRdb's table is partial and in-frame only. The table lists 50,000 to 65,000 clones, around 87% of them singletons. Sequenced material: peripheral blood. Every receptor here comes from a man between 65 and 80 years old with acute or convalescent COVID-19.

V gene TRBV19 combines with J gene TRBJ2-1, with D perhaps matching TRBD1 (6 bases). The V gene lost 4 bases and the J gene lost 7 bases, with 14 bases spanning the gap. CDR3 length: 14 residues. Germline V lookup: CDR1 LNHDA, CDR2 SQIVND (reference sequence). The CDR3, as DNA: TGTGCCAGTAGTAGACCTTCCGGGACAAATGAGCAGTTCTTC. Translated: CASSRPSGTNEQFF.

This clone was counted a few times. The rearrangement links TRBV18 to TRBJ2-2, with D maybe TRBD2 (6 bases). The CDR3 contains 16 residues. V lost 2 bases and J 2 bases, leaving 12 bases between the germline ends. Germline V gene data show CDR1 as KGHSH and CDR2 as LQKENI. The CDR3 DNA reads as TGTGCCAGCTCACCATGGACTAACACTAACACCGGGGAGCTGTTTTTT. This codes for CASSPWTNTNTGELFF.

In DNA, the CDR3 is TGTGCCAGCAGCTTGAACGGCGGGGCGACTTCCTACGAGCAGTACTTC. Amino acids: CASSLNGGATSYEQYF. The chain has TRBV5-4 and TRBJ2-7; tentatively, D is TRBD2 (6 bases). The V end was cut by 1 base, the J end by 1 base, with 15 bases between. This CDR3 is built from 16 residues. Looked up from germline, CDR1 is SGHNT and CDR2 is YYREEE (reference sequence).

This clone was observed a single time. The genes are TRBV2 and TRBJ1-1; no definite D call. V lost 1 base and J lost 1, with 7 bases in between. In germline, CDR1 is SNHLY, CDR2 FYNNEI. The CDR3 runs 14 residues. CDR3 loop: CASSEEIGNTEAFF. CDR3 bases: TGTGCCAGCAGTGAAGAGATCGGGAACACTGAAGCTTTCTTT.

This CDR3 is CAIRPGQGRTVGETQYF. CDR3 nucleotide sequence: TGTGCCATCAGACCGGGACAGGGGCGCACCGTGGGAGAGACCCAGTACTTC. V usage is TRBV10-3 and J usage is TRBJ2-5, with 10 bases lining up with TRBD1. The CDR3 spans 17 residues. Germline V gives CDR1 ENHRY, CDR2 SYGVKD. V shed 6 bases, J shed 4 bases, and the junction held 14 bases outside the gene matches.

The CDR3 bases are TGTGCCAGCAGCGTAGGGGCTAGCGGGTTGTTCTTC. This codes for CASSVGASGLFF. This chain uses TRBV9 with TRBJ2-1, with 8 nucleotides matching TRBD2. The junction had 5 bases not matched to a gene; V was cut back by 0 bases and J by 15 bases. The CDR3 is 12 amino acids. The germline gives CDR1 SGDLS, CDR2 YYNGEE.

The J gene is TRBJ2-7, the V gene TRBV19, with a possible D match to TRBD1 (6 bases). The V and J ends lost 6 bases and 3 bases respectively, with 18 bases between them. Germline-derived CDR1 and CDR2 are LNHDA and SQIVND (reference sequence). The CDR3 is made up of 15 amino acids. The CDR3 reads CASSLTPDSNYEQYF. Here the CDR3 DNA reads TGTGCCAGTAGCCTAACTCCGGACAGCAACTACGAGCAGTACTTC.

This clone is a singleton in its sample. A junction end diverges from the germline sequence, so it may reflect a read error. CDR3 amino acids: CASSLDRVFF. CDR3 DNA: TGTGCCAGCAGCTTGGACAGGGTCTTCTTC. The rearrangement joins TRBV7-8 to TRBJ2-7; 8 nucleotides agree with TRBD1. The CDR3 consists of 10 residues. The V gene's germline CDR1 is SGHVS and CDR2 FQNEAQ.

The chain is built from TRBV7-9 and TRBJ1-4, with D possibly TRBD1 on 5 matching bases. CDR1 and CDR2 from the germline V gene are SEHNR and FQNEAQ (reference sequence). Trimming removed 4 bases at V and 6 bases at J, with 12 bases between. This CDR3 comprises 14 residues. The CDR3 spells CASSSRGSYEKLFF. CDR3 nucleotide sequence: TGTGCCAGCAGCTCAAGGGGCTCTTATGAAAAACTGTTTTTT.